The T cell receptor (beta chain) described here comes from a study of metastatic and nonmetastatic thyroid tumors. Whole-study context: A comparison of repertoires was made across blood and tumor or nodule tissue from malignant and benign thyroid patients.

This clone was seen repeatedly, ten times or more. The antigen is unknown. As originally analysed: Across clinicopathological groups, CDR3 differences served as the basis for building a distant-metastasis classifier for papillary thyroid cancer. TCRdb re-analyzed the PCR reads through MiXCR. It is TCRdb's table, rather than the study itself, that gives the V and J calls and clone size. In the table there are approximately 31,000 clones, over 15% of which are singletons. V lost 3 bases and J 0 bases, leaving 9 bases between the germline ends. Germline values: CDR1 LNHNV, CDR2 YYDKDF (reference sequence). The CDR3 extends over 14 amino acids. No treatment of any kind had been given to any patient before thyroid surgery. General study results and limits: Within blood and tumor, benign nodules reportedly had significantly lower TCR beta diversity than malignant thyroid tumors did.

The specimen was blood. The chain couples TRBV15 to TRBJ2-7, with a tentative D call TRBD1 (5 bases). The TCR was taken from a female donor with papillary thyroid cancer or a benign thyroid nodule (not recorded which). Some clones in this sample may be carry-over from other donors' samples. This CDR3 reads CATSRGLSSYEQYF. Here the CDR3 DNA reads TGTGCCACCAGCAGGGGGCTGAGCTCCTACGAGCAGTACTTC.